The TCR beta chain under discussion was sequenced for a study of PD-1 blockade in classical Hodgkin lymphoma. Overall study findings and caveats: When nivolumab was started under 1 year after ASCT, patients were excluded.

Comment on this clone: The antigen remains undetermined.

Assay used: immunoSEQ multiplex PCR; TCRdb lists only in-frame clones, some missing. The repertoire holds more than 90,000 clones, with more than 70% as singletons. Regarding time point: cycle 4 day 1 (C4D1), after more than five weeks of nivolumab. With no exception, relapse followed autologous stem cell transplantation in all patients, and brentuximab vedotin exposure varied. The V gene's germline CDR1 is SGHTA and CDR2 FQGNSA. There are 15 residues in the CDR3. Trimming stripped 6 bases from V and 0 bases from J, with 12 bases between. The clonotype was recovered from a human donor with classical Hodgkin lymphoma. The sequenced sample was peripheral blood mononuclear cells (PBMCs), obtained before the fourth cycle of nivolumab. The rearrangement uses TRBV7-2 and TRBJ1-5; D is unclear. For the CDR3, the DNA is TGTGCCAGCAGTCTGTTCGGATATAGCAATCAGCCCCAGCATTTT. As protein: CASSLFGYSNQPQHF.